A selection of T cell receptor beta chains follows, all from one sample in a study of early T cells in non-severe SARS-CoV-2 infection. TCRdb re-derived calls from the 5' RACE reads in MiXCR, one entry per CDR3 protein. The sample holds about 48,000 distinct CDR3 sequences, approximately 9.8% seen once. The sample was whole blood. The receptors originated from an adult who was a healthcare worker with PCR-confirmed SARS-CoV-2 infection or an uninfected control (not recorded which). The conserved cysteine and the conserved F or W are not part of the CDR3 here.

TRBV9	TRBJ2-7	ASSVGGGSGSINEQY
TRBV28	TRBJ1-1	ASSLTGSRPSTEAF
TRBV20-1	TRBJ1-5	SAGDRSNQPQH
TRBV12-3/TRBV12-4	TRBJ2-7	ASSSGLVYYEQY
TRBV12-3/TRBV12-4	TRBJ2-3	ASRLSAGAADTQY
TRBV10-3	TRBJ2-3	AISESRDSTDTQY
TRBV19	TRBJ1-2	ASSITGTGGVRGYT
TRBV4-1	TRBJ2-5	ASSPLELAEETQY
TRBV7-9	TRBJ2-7	ASSRPGANYEQY
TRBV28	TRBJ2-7	ASAKRGNHYEQY
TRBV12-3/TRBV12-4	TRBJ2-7	ASSLGTGGQDEQY
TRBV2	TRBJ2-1	ASSEVASGTRGEQF
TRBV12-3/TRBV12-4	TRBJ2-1	ASSLAGTGERNEQF
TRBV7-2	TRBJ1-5	ASSLDSYQPQH
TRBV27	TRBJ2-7	ASSPNPPTAYEQY
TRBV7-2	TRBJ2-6	ASSTQGTRGANVLT
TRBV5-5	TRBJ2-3	ASSLTTGTRTDTQY
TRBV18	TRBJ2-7	ASSPGRANEQY
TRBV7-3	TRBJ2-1	ASSLLGGQGSYNEQF
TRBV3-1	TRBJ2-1	ASSQGQGAFNEQF
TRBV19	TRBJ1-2	ASIPPGQENYGYT
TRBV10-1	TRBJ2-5	ASSERLAVQEAQY
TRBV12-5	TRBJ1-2	ASGPDNTYGYT
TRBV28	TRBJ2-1	ASLRPRAGAYNEQF